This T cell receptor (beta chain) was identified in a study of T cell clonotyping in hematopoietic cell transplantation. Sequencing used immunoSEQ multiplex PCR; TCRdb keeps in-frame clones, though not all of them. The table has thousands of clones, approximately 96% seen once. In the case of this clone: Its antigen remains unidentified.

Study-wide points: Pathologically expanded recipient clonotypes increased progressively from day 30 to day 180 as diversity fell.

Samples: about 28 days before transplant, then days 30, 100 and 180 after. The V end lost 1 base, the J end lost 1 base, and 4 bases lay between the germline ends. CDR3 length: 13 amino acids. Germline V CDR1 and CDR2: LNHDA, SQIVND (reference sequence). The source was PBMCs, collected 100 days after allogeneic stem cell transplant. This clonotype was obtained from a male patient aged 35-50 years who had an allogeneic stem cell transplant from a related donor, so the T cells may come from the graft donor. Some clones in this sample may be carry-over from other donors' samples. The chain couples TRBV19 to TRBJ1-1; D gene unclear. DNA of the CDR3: TGTGCCAGTAGTATAGGCAGGAACACTGAAGCTTTCTTT. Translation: CASSIGRNTEAFF.